The sequence of this T cell receptor beta chain was determined in a study of monozygotic twins with inflammatory bowel disease. The CDR3 sequence is 14 residues long. The germline gives CDR1 DFQATT, CDR2 SNEGSKA (reference sequence). Added by template switching were UMIs that each held a 6-nucleotide sample barcode. TCRdb re-called the 5' RACE reads; one entry per CDR3 protein, DNA not given. The table lists 350,000 to 500,000 distinct CDR3 sequences. V gene TRBV20-1 combines with J gene TRBJ2-3; with no DNA, the TCRdb D assignment of TRBD1 cannot be verified. The source material was blood. This clonotype was obtained from a human donor with ulcerative colitis or Crohn's disease, or a healthy co-twin of an affected twin (not recorded which). CDR3: CSVSGQSSTDTQYF.